This T cell receptor beta chain came from a study of post-analysis software for immune sequencing data. V gave up 5 bases and J gave up 4 bases; unmatched junction bases: 10. This CDR3 region has 17 residues. Germline CDR1 reads MNHEY; CDR2 reads SMNVEV (reference sequence). Carried by the TCR beta cDNA libraries were unique molecular identifiers. MiXCR was run by TCRdb on the PCR reads, yielding one entry per CDR3 protein. The sample consists of 650,000 to 900,000 distinct CDR3 sequences, under 60% of them appearing once. Notes on the study in general: Included in a set of a handful of TRBV segments more frequent in patients than controls were TRBV5-6, TRBV5-1 and TRBV20-1.

As concerns this clonotype: Its antigen is unidentified.

The TCR was taken from a girl between 5 and 17 years old with multiple sclerosis. This chain uses TRBV27 with TRBJ2-7, with 14 bases fitting TRBD2. The sequencing input was blood. Written as DNA, the CDR3 is TGTGCCAGCAGTCTTCGGTCGACTAGCGGGAGGGCTTACGAGCAGTACTTC. The encoded protein is CASSLRSTSGRAYEQYF.